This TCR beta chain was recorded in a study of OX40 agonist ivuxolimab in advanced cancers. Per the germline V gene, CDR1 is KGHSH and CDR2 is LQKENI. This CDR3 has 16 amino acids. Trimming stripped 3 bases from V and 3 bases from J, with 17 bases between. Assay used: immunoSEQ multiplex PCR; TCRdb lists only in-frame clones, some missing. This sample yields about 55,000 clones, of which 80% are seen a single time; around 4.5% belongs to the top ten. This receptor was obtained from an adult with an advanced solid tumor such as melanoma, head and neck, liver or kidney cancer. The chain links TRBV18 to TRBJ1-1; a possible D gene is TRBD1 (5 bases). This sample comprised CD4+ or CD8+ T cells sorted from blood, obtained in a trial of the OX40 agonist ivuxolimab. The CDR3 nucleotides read TGTGCCAGCTCACCCCAAGGTGGGCTGGGGGACACTGAAGCTTTCTTT. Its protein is CASSPQGGLGDTEAFF.